The clone carrying this T cell receptor beta chain has just a few counts. What it recognizes is unknown. MiXCR, applied by TCRdb to the 5' RACE reads, yields one record per CDR3 protein. This sample has fewer than 650,000 distinct CDR3 sequences, with 9% to 10% found just once. This entry comes from a study of identical twins. Study observations and caveats: Researchers reported excess low generation probability among twin-shared out-of-frame alpha sequences.

V dropped 5 bases and J dropped 8 bases, with 18 bases sitting between them. Germline V gene sequence: CDR1 MNHEY, CDR2 SVGEGT. The CDR3 covers 15 residues. A further study also used this sample, focusing on yellow fever vaccine responses in identical twins.

Sequenced sample: PBMCs. The chain combines TRBV6-2 or TRBV6-3 with TRBJ1-4; the D gene is possibly TRBD1 (5 bases). This TCR came from a young woman in good health. The CDR3 DNA is TGTGCCAGCAGTGACGACAGCGTCGTTAGAGAAAAACTGTTTTTT. Protein product: CASSDDSVVREKLFF.